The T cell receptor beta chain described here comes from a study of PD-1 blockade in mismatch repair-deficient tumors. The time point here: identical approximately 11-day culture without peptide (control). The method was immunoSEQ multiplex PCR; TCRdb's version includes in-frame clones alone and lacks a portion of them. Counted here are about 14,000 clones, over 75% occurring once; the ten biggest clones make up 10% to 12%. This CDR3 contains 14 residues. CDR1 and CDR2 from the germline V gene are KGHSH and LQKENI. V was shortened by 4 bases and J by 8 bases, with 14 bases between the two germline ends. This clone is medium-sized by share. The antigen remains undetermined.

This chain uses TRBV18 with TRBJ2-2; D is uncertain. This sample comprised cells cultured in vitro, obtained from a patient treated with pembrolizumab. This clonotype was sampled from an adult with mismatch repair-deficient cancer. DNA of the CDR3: TGTGCCAGCTCACTGACGGACGCAACGGGGGAGCTGTTTTTT. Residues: CASSLTDATGELFF.